The following is a T cell receptor beta chain sequence with its context. Its matching antigen is unknown. Reanalyzing the 5' RACE reads, TCRdb keeps one entry per CDR3 protein, without DNA. The sample includes roughly 350,000 distinct CDR3 sequences. The data stem from a study of T cells expressing NK-cell markers. Study-level information: All TCR beta repertoires analysed originated from sorted CD3+CD56+NKG2C+, CD3+CD56+NKG2C- and CD3+CD56-NKG2C+ T cells. Serological testing identified most of the eight sequenced donors as HCMV-seropositive and one as seronegative.

Overall study findings and caveats: Four donors showed these clonotypes also leading the CD3+CD56-NKG2C+ fraction.

Germline values: CDR1 SGHNT, CDR2 YYREEE (reference sequence). CDR3 size: 15 residues. The sample was blood T cells: a sorted CD56 or NKG2C T cell subset, CD4+ or CD8+ T cells, or bulk PBMC T cells (not recorded which). This clonotype was obtained from a man between 18 and 69 years old in good health. This sequence joins TRBV5-4 and TRBJ1-2; the D gene TCRdb calls, TRBD1, cannot be checked with no DNA. The CDR3 region is CASGPAPTGRGGYTF. Complete variable domain (other parts from reference TRBV5-4 and TRBJ1-2): ETGVTQSPTHLIKTRGQQVTLRCSSQSGHNTVSWYQQALGQGPQFIFQYYREEENGRGNFPPRFSGLQFPNYSSELNVNALELDDSALYLCASGPAPTGRGGYTFGSGTRLTVV.